This T cell receptor (beta chain) was recovered during a study of regulatory dendritic cells for organ transplantation. Memory T cells were CD45RO+, naive were CD45RA+, sorted by FACS. Findings of the study overall: Among resting subsets, memory CD8+ cells contained the most alloreactive clonotypes.

CDR1 is SGHAT and CDR2 is FQNNGV in the germline V gene. The CDR3 is 16 residues long. The ends were cut back, 1 base at V and 0 bases at J, with 12 bases in the middle. Worth noting for this clone: Its specificity is unknown.

Only in-frame clones appear in the TCRdb table, and some are missing; sequencing was by immunoSEQ multiplex PCR. The profile shows about 29,000 clones, 75% to 80% of them singletons. The sequence came from a human donor in good health. The chain uses TRBV11-2 and TRBJ1-2, with D hard to call. Input material: memory CD4+ T cells from blood. The subset here: CD45RO+ memory T cells. The CDR3 sequence is CASSLGGILANYGYTF. As DNA, the CDR3 is TGTGCCAGCAGCTTAGGAGGGATTTTAGCTAACTATGGCTACACCTTC. Full variable domain (remainder filled in from reference TRBV11-2 and TRBJ1-2): EAGVAQSPRYKIIEKRQSVAFWCNPISGHATLYWYQQILGQGPKLLIQFQNNGVVDDSQLPKDRFSAERLKGVDSTLKIQPAKLEDSAVYLCASSLGGILANYGYTFGSGTRLTVV.